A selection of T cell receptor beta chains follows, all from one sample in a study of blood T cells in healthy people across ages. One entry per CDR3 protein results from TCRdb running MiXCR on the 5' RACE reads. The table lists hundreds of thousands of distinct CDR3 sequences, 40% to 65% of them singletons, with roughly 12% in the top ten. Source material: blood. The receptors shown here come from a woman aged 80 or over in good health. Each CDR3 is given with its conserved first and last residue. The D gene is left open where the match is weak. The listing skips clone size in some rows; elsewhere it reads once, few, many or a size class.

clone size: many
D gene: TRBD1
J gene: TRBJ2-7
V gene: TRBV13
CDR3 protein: CASSSPHPQGAYEQYF
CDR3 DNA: TGTGCCAGCAGCAGTCCTCACCCACAGGGGGCCTACGAGCAGTACTTC

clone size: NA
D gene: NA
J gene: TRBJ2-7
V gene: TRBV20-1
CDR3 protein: CSAREGLGTYEQYF
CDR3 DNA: TGCAGTGCTAGAGAGGGGTTAGGCACCTACGAGCAGTACTTC

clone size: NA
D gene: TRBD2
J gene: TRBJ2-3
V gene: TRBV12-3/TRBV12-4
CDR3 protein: CASSTTSGVDTQYF
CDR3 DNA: TGTGCCAGCAGCACCACTAGCGGGGTGGATACGCAGTATTTT

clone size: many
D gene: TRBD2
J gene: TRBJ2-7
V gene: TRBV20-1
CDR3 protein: CSARPGLASDEQYF
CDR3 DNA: TGCAGTGCTAGACCGGGACTAGCTTCCGACGAGCAGTACTTC

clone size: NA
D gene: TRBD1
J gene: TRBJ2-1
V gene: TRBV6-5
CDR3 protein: CASSYGPMIRDRGRNEPFF
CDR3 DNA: TGTGCCAGCAGTTATGGACCAATGATCCGGGACAGGGGGCGAAATGAGCCGTTCTTC

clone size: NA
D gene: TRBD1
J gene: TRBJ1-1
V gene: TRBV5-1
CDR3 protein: CASSLIRGGTEAFF
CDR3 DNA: TGCGCCAGCAGCTTGATCAGGGGGGGCACTGAGGCTTTCTTT

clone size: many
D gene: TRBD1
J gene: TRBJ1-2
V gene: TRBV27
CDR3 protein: CASSFSGTANIGYTF
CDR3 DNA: TGTGCCAGCAGTTTCTCCGGGACAGCTAATATTGGCTACACCTTC

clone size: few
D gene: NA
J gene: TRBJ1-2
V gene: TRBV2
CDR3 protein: CASGYAPGGYTF
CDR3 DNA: TGTGCCAGCGGGTACGCGCCCGGGGGCTACACCTTC

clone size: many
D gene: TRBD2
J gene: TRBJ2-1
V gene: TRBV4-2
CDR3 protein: CASSRGGASNEQFF
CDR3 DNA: TGTGCCAGCAGCCGCGGGGGGGCTTCAAATGAGCAGTTCTTC

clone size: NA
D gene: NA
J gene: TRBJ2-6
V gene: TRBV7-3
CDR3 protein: CASSLSPGRGSGANVLTF
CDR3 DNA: TGTGCCAGCAGCTTAAGTCCAGGGCGAGGGTCTGGGGCCAACGTCCTGACTTTC

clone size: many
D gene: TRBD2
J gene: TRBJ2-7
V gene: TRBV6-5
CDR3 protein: CASRSVGRYEQYF
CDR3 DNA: TGTGCCAGCAGGTCCGTCGGGAGGTACGAGCAGTACTTC

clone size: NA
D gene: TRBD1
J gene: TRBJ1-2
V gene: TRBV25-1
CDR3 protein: CASARQGGYGYTF
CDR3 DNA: TGTGCCAGCGCCCGACAGGGGGGCTATGGCTACACCTTC

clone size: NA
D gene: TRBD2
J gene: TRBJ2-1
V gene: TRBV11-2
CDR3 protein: CASRIPWGPGGNEQFF
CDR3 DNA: TGTGCCAGCAGAATACCCTGGGGACCCGGGGGGAATGAGCAGTTCTTC

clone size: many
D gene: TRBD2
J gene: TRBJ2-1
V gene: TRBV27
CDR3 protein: CASRKGLGLDNEQFF
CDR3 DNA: TGTGCCAGCAGAAAGGGACTAGGACTTGACAATGAGCAGTTCTTC